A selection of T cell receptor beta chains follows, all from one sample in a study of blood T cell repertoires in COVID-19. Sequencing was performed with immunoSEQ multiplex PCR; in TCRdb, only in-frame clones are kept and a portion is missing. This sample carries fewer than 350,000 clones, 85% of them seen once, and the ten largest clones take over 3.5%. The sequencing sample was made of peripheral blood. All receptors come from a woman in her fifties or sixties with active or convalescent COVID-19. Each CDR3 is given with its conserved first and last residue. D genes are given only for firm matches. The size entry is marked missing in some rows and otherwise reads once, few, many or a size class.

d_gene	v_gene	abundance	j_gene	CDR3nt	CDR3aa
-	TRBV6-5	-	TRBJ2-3	TGTGCCAGCAGTGACTCGAGCGCAGATACGCAGTATTTT	CASSDSSADTQYF
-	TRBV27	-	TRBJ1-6	TGTGCCAGCAGTTTTTCGCAGAATTCACCCCTCCACTTT	CASSFSQNSPLHF
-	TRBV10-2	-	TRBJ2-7	TGCGCCAGCAGTGAACCTCTTGCGGCGAGCTCCTACGAGCAGTACTTC	CASSEPLAASSYEQYF
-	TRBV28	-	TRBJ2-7	TGTGCCAGCAGACAGGGCTACGAGCAGTACTTC	CASRQGYEQYF
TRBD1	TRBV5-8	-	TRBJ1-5	TGTGCCAGCAGCGCGGGACAGTCCCCTTCCATTAGCAATCAGCCCCAGCATTTT	CASSAGQSPSISNQPQHF
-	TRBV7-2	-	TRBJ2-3	TGTGCCAGCAGTCAGGACTATGGCACAGATACGCAGTATTTT	CASSQDYGTDTQYF
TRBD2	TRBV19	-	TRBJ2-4	TGTGCCAGTAGTATAGGGGGACTAGCAGGAAACATTCAGTACTTC	CASSIGGLAGNIQYF
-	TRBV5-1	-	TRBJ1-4	TGCGCCAGCAGCGACCAAGACAGCAGTAGTAATGAAAAACTGTTTTTT	CASSDQDSSSNEKLFF
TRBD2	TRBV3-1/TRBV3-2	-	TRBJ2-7	TGTGCCAGCAGCCCCGCTAGCGGGAGCTACGAGCAGTACTTC	CASSPASGSYEQYF
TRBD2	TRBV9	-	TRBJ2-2	TGTGCCAGCAGCGTAGACGCCCGGACTAGTTCGGCCGGGGAGCTGTTTTTT	CASSVDARTSSAGELFF
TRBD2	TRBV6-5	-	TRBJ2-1	TGTGCCAGCTTGGTTAGCGGGTTAAATGAGCAGTTCTTC	CASLVSGLNEQFF
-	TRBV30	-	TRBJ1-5	TGTGCCTGGAGTGACGGGGTAGTACAGCCCCAGCATTTT	CAWSDGVVQPQHF
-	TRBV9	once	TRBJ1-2	TGTGCCAGCAGCGTACAGGGCGTCGGCTATGGCTACACCTTC	CASSVQGVGYGYTF
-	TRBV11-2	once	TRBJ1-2	TGTGCCAGCAGCTCCTTAGGTTCGGGAGGCTACACCTTC	CASSSLGSGGYTF
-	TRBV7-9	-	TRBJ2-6	TGTGCCAGCAGCTTAGCGCTTGGGAGCTCTGGGGCCAACGTCCTGACTTTC	CASSLALGSSGANVLTF
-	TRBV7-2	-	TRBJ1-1	TGTGCCAGCAGCTTAGGAGGTGTAGAACGAGCTTTCTTT	CASSLGGVERAFF
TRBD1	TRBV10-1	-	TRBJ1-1	TGCGCCAGCACCTTTGACAGGGCGGGTACTGAAGCTTTCTTT	CASTFDRAGTEAFF
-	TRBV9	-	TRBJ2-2	TGTGCCAGCAGCATGGGAGACCTAAGGGCCGGGGAGCTGTTTTTT	CASSMGDLRAGELFF
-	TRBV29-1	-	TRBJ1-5	TGCAGCGTTGGGTCGGGGAGAGTCAATCAGCCCCAGCATTTT	CSVGSGRVNQPQHF
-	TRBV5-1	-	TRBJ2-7	TGCGCCAGCAGCTTCTCCCCTTTACAATTAACCTACGAGCAGTACTTC	CASSFSPLQLTYEQYF
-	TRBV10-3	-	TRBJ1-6	TGTGCCATCAGTGAGCAGCGCGATTCACCCCTCCACTTT	CAISEQRDSPLHF
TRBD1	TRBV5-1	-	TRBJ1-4	TGCGCCAGCAGCCACCGGGACAGGGGTAGCGAAAAACTGTTTTTT	CASSHRDRGSEKLFF
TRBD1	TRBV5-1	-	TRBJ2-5	TGCGCCAGCAGCCCGAACCCAGGGGGCCTTAACCAAGAGACCCAGTACTTC	CASSPNPGGLNQETQYF
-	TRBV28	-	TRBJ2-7	TGTGCCAGCAGTTTGGAAGCACAGAACTACGAGCAGTACTTC	CASSLEAQNYEQYF
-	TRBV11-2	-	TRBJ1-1	TGTGCCAGCAGCCCAACGGCGGGGAACACTGAAGCTTTCTTT	CASSPTAGNTEAFF
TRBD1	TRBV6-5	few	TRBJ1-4	TGTGCCAGCAGTTACTCGACCAGGGGGCATGAAAAACTGTTTTTT	CASSYSTRGHEKLFF
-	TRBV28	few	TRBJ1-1	TGTGCCAGCAGTTTCTCGGGGGTTGAAGCTTTCTTT	CASSFSGVEAFF
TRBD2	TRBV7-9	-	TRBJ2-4	TGTGCCAGCAGCTTTCCAAACTTAGCGGGAGGTGACCAAAACATTCAGTACTTC	CASSFPNLAGGDQNIQYF
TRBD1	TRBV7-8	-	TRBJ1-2	TGTGCCAGCAGCCACAGGGGGGGGGAGATGAGTATGGTCTATGGCTACACCTTC	CASSHRGGEMSMVYGYTF
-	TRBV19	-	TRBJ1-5	TGTGCCAGTAGTATAGCTGGAAGCGGCAATCAGCCCCAGCATTTT	CASSIAGSGNQPQHF
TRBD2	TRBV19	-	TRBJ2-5	TGTGCCAGTAGTATAGTGGGACTAGCTGGAGAGACCCAGTACTTC	CASSIVGLAGETQYF
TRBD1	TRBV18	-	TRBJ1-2	TGTGCCAGCTCACCACTTGGGACAGCCGACTACACTAACTATGGCTACACCTTC	CASSPLGTADYTNYGYTF
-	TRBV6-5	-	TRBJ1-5	TGTGCCAGCAGGGGGGGGACCACGCTCAATCAGCCCCAGCATTTT	CASRGGTTLNQPQHF
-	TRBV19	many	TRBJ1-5	TGTGCCAGTAGAGATCTTTTCGCGGCACGCAATCAGCCCCAGCATTTT	CASRDLFAARNQPQHF
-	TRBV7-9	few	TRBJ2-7	TGTGCCAGCAGCCCAGGGACATTGAGCTCCTACGAGCAGTACTTC	CASSPGTLSSYEQYF
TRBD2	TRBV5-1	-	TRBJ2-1	TGCGCCAGCAGCTTCTCTAGCGGGTATAACAATGAGCAGTTCTTC	CASSFSSGYNNEQFF
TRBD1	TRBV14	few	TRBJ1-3	TGTGCCAGCAGCCAAGAAGACAGGGGAAGAAACACCATATATTTT	CASSQEDRGRNTIYF
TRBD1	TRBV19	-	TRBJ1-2	TGTGCCAGCGGTGGGACAGGCGTTCTCACTGGCTACACCTTC	CASGGTGVLTGYTF
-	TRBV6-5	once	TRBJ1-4	TGTGCCAGCAGTAGACAGGAGAGTGAAAAACTGTTTTTT	CASSRQESEKLFF
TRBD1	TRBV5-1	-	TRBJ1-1	TGCGCCAGCAGCTTGATGGGGACAGGGGGATTGAACACTGAAGCTTTCTTT	CASSLMGTGGLNTEAFF